The 25 T cell receptor beta chains given below trace back to one sample, sequenced in a study of blood T cells in healthy people across ages. Primers used in a second PCR of roughly 7 to 12 cycles were a sample-barcoded 5' primer and a J-beta primer mix. In TCRdb, the 5' RACE reads were re-called with MiXCR into one record per CDR3 protein. This table has fewer than 900,000 distinct CDR3 sequences, 30% to 45% appearing once. What was sequenced was blood. The origin of the receptors is a young man in good health.

This clonotype was seen a single time. This may be a read error, as it is one base from a much larger clone. This chain uses TRBV9 with TRBJ2-1; D remains unclear. The end of the DNA fits TRBJ2-7 better, so the J call may be wrong. The CDR3 is 13 amino acids. The V gene's germline CDR1 is SGDLS and CDR2 YYNGEE. As DNA, the CDR3 is TGTGCCAGCAGCCCAGTGATCGGAGATGAGCAGTACTTC. It encodes CASSPVIGDEQYF.

This clonotype was counted only a few times. The CDR3 loop reads CASSRGQGFETQYF. CDR3 sequence (DNA): TGTGCCAGCAGCCGAGGACAGGGCTTTGAGACCCAGTACTTC. The chain employs TRBV4-2 and TRBJ2-5; 8 nucleotides line up with TRBD1. Germline lookup yields CDR1 LGHNA and CDR2 YNFKEQ. J lost 5 bases, V lost 4 bases, and 6 bases had no gene match. The CDR3 covers 14 residues.

Turning to this clonotype: A junction end diverges from the germline sequence, so it may reflect a read error. The CDR3 coding sequence is TGCAGTGCTAGAAACAGGGGATCCCGGAGGGGCTGCACCTTC. Amino acid sequence: CSARNRGSRRGCTF. The genes are TRBV20-1 and TRBJ1-2, with TRBD1 matching 7 bases. This CDR3 has 14 residues. The germline V gene encodes CDR1 DFQATT and CDR2 SNEGSKA (reference sequence).

As concerns this clonotype: Given a much more abundant clone one base away, this may be a read error. This rearrangement joins TRBV10-3 to TRBJ2-4; perhaps TRBD1 as D (5 bases). The DNA end lines up better with TRBJ2-5; the J call may be wrong. Germline-derived CDR1 and CDR2 are ENHRY and SYGVKD. The CDR3 extends over 14 amino acids. CDR3 nucleotide sequence: TGTGCCGTCAGTGAGTCGAACAGGAAAGAGACCCAGTACTTC. This encodes CAVSESNRKETQYF.

As for this clonotype: Without the conserved terminal phenylalanine or tryptophan, this CDR3 likely stems from a read error. No DNA is shown, since the ends of the CDR3 on it are uncertain; the CDR3 is the one TCRdb lists. The gene calls are TRBV24-1 and TRBJ2-1; no check of the table's D call, TRBD2, against the DNA was made. Germline CDR1 is KGHDR and CDR2 is SFDVKD. The CDR3 contains 16 residues when both ends are counted. This CDR3 reads CATQGRAPRGGYTFGS.

The J gene is TRBJ2-3, the V gene TRBV5-1, with 9 nucleotides matching TRBD2. The germline V gene encodes CDR1 SGHRS and CDR2 YFSETQ. Trimming at V came to 8 bases and at J to 4 bases, leaving 14 bases not matched to a gene. The CDR3 length is 16 residues. DNA for the CDR3: TGCGCCAGTCGCGACAAAAGCGGGAGGATCCCAGATACGCAGTATTTT. This translates into CASRDKSGRIPDTQYF.

This clonotype has only a few counts. This rearrangement joins TRBV20-1 to TRBJ1-5; 7 nucleotides match TRBD1. This CDR3 comprises 13 residues. Unmatched junction bases numbered 7, after V lost 5 bases and J lost 6 bases. The V gene's germline CDR1 is DFQATT and CDR2 SNEGSKA (reference sequence). CDR3 sequence: CSAGQGGGQPQHF. The CDR3 DNA is TGCAGTGCTGGCCAGGGGGGTGGTCAGCCCCAGCATTTT.

Of note for this clonotype: Given a much more abundant clone one base away, this may be a read error. The J gene is TRBJ2-3, the V gene TRBV5-6, with D possibly matching TRBD1 (6 bases). Germline V CDR1 and CDR2: SGHDT, YYEEEE. CDR3 size: 13 residues. The CDR3, as DNA: TGTGCCGGCAGGAGGACAGGCACAGATACGCAGTATTTT. Translating it yields CAGRRTGTDTQYF.

This clonotype was found a few times. The chain's CDR3 is CASSPLGARRTQYF. In DNA form, the CDR3 reads TGTGCCAGCAGCCCCTTGGGGGCTCGAAGGACCCAGTACTTC. This rearrangement joins TRBV5-4 to TRBJ2-5; TRBD1 is a possible D gene (6 bases). There are 14 residues in the CDR3. Trimming removed 4 bases at V and 7 bases at J, with 17 bases between. CDR1 SGHNT and CDR2 YYREEE come from the germline V gene (reference sequence). The variable domain in full, with the rest retrieved from reference TRBV5-4 and TRBJ2-5, is ETGVTQSPTHLIKTRGQQVTLRCSSQSGHNTVSWYQQALGQGPQFIFQYYREEENGRGNFPPRFSGLQFPNYSSELNVNALELDDSALYLCASSPLGARRTQYFGPGTRLLVL.

Of note for this clonotype: The junction departs from germline at one end; a sequencing error may be responsible. The chain links TRBV2 to TRBJ2-1; tentatively, D is TRBD1 (6 bases). The germline CDR1 and CDR2 sequences are SNHLY and FYNNEI. The CDR3 totals 14 residues. CDR3 coding DNA: TGTGCCAGCAAGCTCGAACCTCAGGGGAATGAGCGGTTCTTC. It translates to CASKLEPQGNERFF.

The chain links TRBV25-1 to TRBJ2-7; the D is unclear. Between the trimmed V and J ends, which lost 1 base and 6 bases, there was a span of 7 bases. Germline assignment: CDR1 MGHDK and CDR2 SYGVNS. The CDR3 is 12 amino acids. The CDR3 DNA reads as TGTGCCAGCAGTGAATCCTGGGCCGAGCAGTACTTC. Amino acids: CASSESWAEQYF.

The chain joins TRBV5-4 to TRBJ2-5; perhaps D is TRBD1 or TRBD2 (5 bases each). V was pared by 0 bases and J by 3 bases, with 12 bases between. Germline V gene sequence: CDR1 SGHNT, CDR2 YYREEE (reference sequence). The CDR3 loop spans 15 amino acids. As DNA, the CDR3 is TGTGCCAGCAGCTTGGCGGGGCCGATAAAAGAGACCCAGTACTTC. Translating it yields CASSLAGPIKETQYF.

The J gene is TRBJ2-5, the V gene TRBV12-3 or TRBV12-4; TRBD2 agrees at 7 bases. V shed 6 bases and J 5 bases; nucleotides not matched to a gene: 12. The CDR3 is 15 residues long. The chain's CDR3 is CASSSTSRSYETQYF. The CDR3 nucleotides read TGTGCCAGCAGCTCGACTAGCCGGAGTTATGAGACCCAGTACTTC.

This chain joins TRBV7-2 and TRBJ2-3; 10 nucleotides align to TRBD2. The CDR3 is 18 residues long. The V segment lost 1 base and the J segment 4 bases; nucleotides outside the gene matches: 11. Germline lookup yields CDR1 SGHTA and CDR2 FQGNSA. The CDR3 reads CASSLVAISGGASDTQYF. DNA of the CDR3: TGTGCCAGCAGCTTAGTGGCTATAAGCGGGGGGGCTTCAGATACGCAGTATTTT.

DNA of the CDR3: TGTGCCAGCAGCCCGGGACTAGCGCCCCGCACAGATACGCAGTATTTT. Its protein product is CASSPGLAPRTDTQYF. The chain couples TRBV14 to TRBJ2-3; 10 bases line up with TRBD2. The CDR3 runs 16 residues. The germline CDR1 and CDR2 sequences are SGHDN and FVKESK. With V trimmed by 4 bases and J by 1 base, 5 bases remained unmatched.

The rearrangement links TRBV11-2 to TRBJ2-2; D gene ambiguous. Germline assignment: CDR1 SGHAT and CDR2 FQNNGV. CDR3 length: 15 amino acids. With 3 bases removed from V and 0 bases from J, the gap between germline ends came to 8 bases. DNA of the CDR3: TGTGCCAGCAGCTTCGGTGTAACGAACACCGGGGAGCTGTTTTTT. Its translation is CASSFGVTNTGELFF.

As for this clonotype: Since a much larger clone is just one base distant, this may be a read error. The chain combines TRBV12-3 or TRBV12-4 with TRBJ1-2; no definite D call. The CDR3 is made up of 15 amino acids. As DNA, the CDR3 is TGTGCCGGCAGTTTGGGTCAGCCCAGAGGCTATGGCTACACCTTC. Translated, it gives CAGSLGQPRGYGYTF.

Of note for this clonotype: Given a much more abundant clone one base away, this may be a read error. The rearrangement links TRBV12-3 or TRBV12-4 to TRBJ1-5, with D possibly being TRBD1 (6 bases). The V end was cut by 8 bases, the J end by 4 bases, with 9 bases between. The length of the CDR3 is 12 residues. As DNA, the CDR3 is TGTGCCAGCGCTAGGGGGAATCAGCCCCAGCATTTT. This codes for CASARGNQPQHF.

This chain joins TRBV3-1 and TRBJ2-7; D unclear. The CDR3 contains 15 residues. CDR1 and CDR2 (germline): LGHDT, YNNKEL (reference sequence). Trimming took 4 bases from V and 3 from J, leaving 16 bases between them. CDR3 protein: CASSLRAPSFYEQYF. Written as DNA, the CDR3 is TGTGCCAGCAGCCTACGCGCGCCCAGCTTCTACGAGCAGTACTTC.

This clonotype was seen a handful of times. This chain uses TRBV25-1 with TRBJ2-5, with TRBD2 matching over 9 bases. CDR1 MGHDK and CDR2 SYGVNS come from the germline V gene. The ends lost 3 bases at V and 3 bases at J; junction bases unmatched: 8. The CDR3 spans 16 residues. CDR3 coding DNA: TGTGCCAGCAGTGATTATGGGCCTAGCGGGAAAGAGACCCAGTACTTC. Translation gives CASSDYGPSGKETQYF.

This clonotype was picked up a small number of times. The V call is TRBV7-9, the J call TRBJ1-2, with D maybe TRBD1 (6 bases). CDR3 size: 18 residues. The germline V gene has CDR1 SEHNR and CDR2 FQNEAQ (reference sequence). V lost 0 bases and J lost 4, with 21 bases in between. The CDR3 coding sequence is TGTGCCAGCAGCTTAGCGACCCGGGACACTAGCGATCCCTATGGCTACACCTTC. As protein: CASSLATRDTSDPYGYTF.

This clonotype was counted a few times. The genes are TRBV9 and TRBJ1-6; TRBD1 matches at 7 bases. The junction had 5 bases not matched to a gene; V was cut back by 0 bases and J by 8 bases. Looked up from germline, CDR1 is SGDLS and CDR2 is YYNGEE. This CDR3 contains 15 residues. The CDR3 reads CASSVVQGRDSPLHF. CDR3 nucleotide sequence: TGTGCCAGCAGCGTAGTACAGGGGCGCGATTCACCCCTCCACTTT.

The table lists this clonotype with many counts. CDR3: CSAVTGTASYEQYF. The CDR3 DNA sequence: TGCAGTGCTGTAACCGGGACAGCTAGCTACGAGCAGTACTTC. J is TRBJ2-7 and V is TRBV20-1, with 7 bases identical to TRBD1. J lost 3 bases, V lost 5 bases, and 10 bases had no gene match. CDR3 length equals 14 residues. Germline CDR1 DFQATT, CDR2 SNEGSKA (reference sequence).

This clonotype occurred many times. The V call is TRBV5-1, the J call TRBJ2-1; TRBD2 aligns across 11 bases. Germline CDR1 reads SGHRS; CDR2 reads YFSETQ. The V gene end was trimmed by 0 bases and the J gene end by 1 base; junction bases not matched to a gene: 6. There are 18 residues in the CDR3. The CDR3 DNA reads as TGCGCCAGCAGCTTGGGGGCTAGCGGGGGGCCATCCTACAATGAGCAGTTCTTC. Its translation: CASSLGASGGPSYNEQFF.

This clonotype was counted at least ten times. The J gene is TRBJ2-7, the V gene TRBV29-1; possible D gene TRBD1, 6 bases. Germline values: CDR1 SQVTM, CDR2 ANQGSEA. Trimming shortened V by 7 bases and J by 3 bases, and 16 bases separated the two germline ends. This CDR3 region has 13 residues. The CDR3 DNA sequence: TGCAGCGCTGCCGGGACACTCCACTACGAGCAGTACTTC. This codes for CSAAGTLHYEQYF.